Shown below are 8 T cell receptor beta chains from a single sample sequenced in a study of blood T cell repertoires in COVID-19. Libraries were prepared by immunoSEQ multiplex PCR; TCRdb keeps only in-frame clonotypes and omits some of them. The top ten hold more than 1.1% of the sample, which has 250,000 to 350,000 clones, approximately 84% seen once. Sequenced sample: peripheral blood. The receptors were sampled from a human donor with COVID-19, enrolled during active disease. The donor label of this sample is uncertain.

CDR3 region: CASSLDVARNEQFF. The CDR3 region has the DNA TGTGCCAGCAGCTTAGATGTGGCCCGCAATGAGCAGTTCTTC. This chain connects TRBV7-2 to TRBJ2-1, with D hard to call. Germline V CDR1 and CDR2: SGHTA, FQGNSA. Trimming stripped 1 base from V and 6 bases from J, with 10 bases between. The CDR3 spans 14 residues.

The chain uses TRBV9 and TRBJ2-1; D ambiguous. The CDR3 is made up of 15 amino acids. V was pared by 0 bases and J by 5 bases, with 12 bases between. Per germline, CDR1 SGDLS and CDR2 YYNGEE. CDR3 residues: CASSVGGTGHNEQFF. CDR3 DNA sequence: TGTGCCAGCAGCGTAGGAGGCACCGGCCACAATGAGCAGTTCTTC.

CDR3 sequence (DNA): TGTGCCAGCAACACAAACGAAAATAGCGGGACCCAGTACTTC. As protein: CASNTNENSGTQYF. The chain recombines TRBV19 with TRBJ2-5; the D gene is possibly TRBD2 (6 bases). V was pared by 9 bases and J by 7 bases, with 21 bases between. Germline CDR1 reads LNHDA; CDR2 reads SQIVND (reference sequence). This CDR3 contains 14 residues.

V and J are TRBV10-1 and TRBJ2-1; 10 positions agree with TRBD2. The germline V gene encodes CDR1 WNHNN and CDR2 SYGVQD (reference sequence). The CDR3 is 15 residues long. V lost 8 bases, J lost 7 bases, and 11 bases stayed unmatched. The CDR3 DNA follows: TGCGCCAGCCAGTTAGCGGGAGGTCTGGGGAATGAGCAGTTCTTC. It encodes CASQLAGGLGNEQFF.

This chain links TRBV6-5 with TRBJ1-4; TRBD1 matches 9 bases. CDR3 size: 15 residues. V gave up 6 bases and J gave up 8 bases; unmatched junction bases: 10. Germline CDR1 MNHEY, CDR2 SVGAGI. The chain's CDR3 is CASRRSGTGREKLFF. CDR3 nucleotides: TGTGCCAGCAGAAGGTCCGGGACAGGGAGAGAAAAACTGTTTTTT.

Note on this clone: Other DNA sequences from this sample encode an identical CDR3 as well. The CDR3: CASSPAQGYEQYF. The CDR3 bases are TGTGCCAGCTCACCAGCGCAGGGATACGAGCAGTACTTC. The V and J genes are TRBV18 and TRBJ2-7, with D maybe TRBD1 (5 bases). Trimming cost V 2 bases and J 4 bases, with 9 bases left between them. The CDR3 consists of 13 residues. Germline V gives CDR1 KGHSH, CDR2 LQKENI.

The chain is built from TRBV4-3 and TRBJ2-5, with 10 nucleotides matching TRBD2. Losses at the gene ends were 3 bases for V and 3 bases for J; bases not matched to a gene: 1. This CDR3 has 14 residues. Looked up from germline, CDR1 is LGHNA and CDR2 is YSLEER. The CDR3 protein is CASSHGLAEETQYF. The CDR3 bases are TGCGCCAGCAGCCACGGACTAGCGGAAGAGACCCAGTACTTC.

CDR3 DNA: TGTGCCAGCAGCTTAGGGCAAAACAATGAGCAGTTCTTC. Translated, it gives CASSLGQNNEQFF. The chain combines TRBV11-2 with TRBJ2-1; no reliable D call. Germline CDR1 SGHAT, CDR2 FQNNGV. V gave up 1 base and J gave up 5 bases, with 6 bases separating them. This CDR3 spans 13 amino acids.